This TCR beta chain originates from a study of T cell responses to AZD1222 COVID-19 vaccine. Some clones are missing from TCRdb's copy, which holds only in-frame ones; the method was immunoSEQ multiplex PCR. This sample yields over 65,000 clones, of which roughly 90% are seen a single time; 6.5% to 7.5% belongs to the top ten. Germline values: CDR1 MNHNS, CDR2 SASEGT. The CDR3 is made up of 14 amino acids. The V end was cut by 0 bases, the J end by 4 bases, with 9 bases between. With respect to this clone: Its antigen is undetermined.

The study's findings and limits: Along spike, vaccine-associated CD4 TCRs were found throughout, with dominance at 160-218 and 743-854.

The rearrangement links TRBV6-1 to TRBJ1-1; D might be TRBD1 (5 bases). This TCR was sampled from an adult in good health. The sample here was peripheral blood, taken on day 0 of AZD1222 vaccination. Written as DNA, the CDR3 is TGTGCCAGCAGTGAAGCCGGACAAAGCACTGAAGCTTTCTTT. As protein: CASSEAGQSTEAFF.